This T cell receptor beta chain was found in a study of T cells in Graves' hyperthyroidism and ophthalmopathy. It was RNA transcripts that yielded the amplified TCR beta CDR3 regions. The primer set for the first-round RT-PCR of the TCR CDR3 was HTBI. TCRdb re-called the multiplex PCR reads with MiXCR, one entry per CDR3 protein. The profile shows hundreds of thousands of distinct CDR3 sequences, around 16% of them singletons. Germline lookup yields CDR1 KGHDR and CDR2 SFDVKD. The CDR3 has 14 amino acids. V lost 4 bases and J 7 bases, leaving 15 bases between the germline ends. A few counts support this clonotype.

Sequencing input: blood. J is TRBJ1-2 and V is TRBV24-1; D is possibly TRBD1 (5 bases). The clonotype originates from a woman younger than 30 with Graves' hyperthyroidism. Here the CDR3 DNA reads TGTGCCACCAGTGACTCGGGACTCTTTCGTGGCTACACCTTC. Protein product: CATSDSGLFRGYTF.